The T cell receptor beta chain under discussion was sequenced for a study of blood T cell repertoires in COVID-19. Looking at the study overall: T cells, B-cell-depleted T cells, or PBMCs supplied cDNA or gDNA.

CDR1 is MNHEY, CDR2 SVGAGI, per germline. The length of the CDR3 is 14 residues. V dropped 4 bases and J dropped 12; count of bases not matched to a gene: 13. Recruitment covered about 26 US areas and drew participants whose ages spanned roughly 18 to 100 years. Allocation to cohorts depended on clinical history reported by the participants. TCRdb's copy holds only in-frame clones and misses some; the assay was immunoSEQ multiplex PCR. The sample holds about 430,000 clones, around nine tenths seen once. Sample: PBMCs or T cells enriched from blood (not recorded which). This TCR was sampled from a woman in her late teens or twenties who had been exposed to COVID-19. The chain carries TRBV6-5 and TRBJ1-1; 8 bases line up with TRBD1. CDR3 residues: CASSSLSGTGDSFF. The CDR3 DNA reads TGTGCCAGCAGTTCTCTATCCGGGACAGGAGACTCTTTCTTT.